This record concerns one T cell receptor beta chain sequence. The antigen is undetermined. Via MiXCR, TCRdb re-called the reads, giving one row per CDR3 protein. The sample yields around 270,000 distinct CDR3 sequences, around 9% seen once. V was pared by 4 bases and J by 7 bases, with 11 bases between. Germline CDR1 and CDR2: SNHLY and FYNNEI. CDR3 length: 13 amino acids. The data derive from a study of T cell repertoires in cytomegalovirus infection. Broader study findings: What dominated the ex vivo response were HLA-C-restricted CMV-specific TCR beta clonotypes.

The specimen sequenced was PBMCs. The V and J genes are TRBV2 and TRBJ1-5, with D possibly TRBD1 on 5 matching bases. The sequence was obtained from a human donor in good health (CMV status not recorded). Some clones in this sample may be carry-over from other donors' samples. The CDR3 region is CASSVGERQPQHF. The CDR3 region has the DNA TGTGCCAGCAGTGTAGGGGAGAGGCAGCCCCAGCATTTT. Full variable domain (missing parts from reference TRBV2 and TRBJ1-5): EPEVTQTPSHQVTQMGQEVILRCVPISNHLYFYWYRQILGQKVEFLVSFYNNEISEKSEIFDDQFSVERPDGSNFTLKIRSTKLEDSAMYFCASSVGERQPQHFGDGTRLSIL.